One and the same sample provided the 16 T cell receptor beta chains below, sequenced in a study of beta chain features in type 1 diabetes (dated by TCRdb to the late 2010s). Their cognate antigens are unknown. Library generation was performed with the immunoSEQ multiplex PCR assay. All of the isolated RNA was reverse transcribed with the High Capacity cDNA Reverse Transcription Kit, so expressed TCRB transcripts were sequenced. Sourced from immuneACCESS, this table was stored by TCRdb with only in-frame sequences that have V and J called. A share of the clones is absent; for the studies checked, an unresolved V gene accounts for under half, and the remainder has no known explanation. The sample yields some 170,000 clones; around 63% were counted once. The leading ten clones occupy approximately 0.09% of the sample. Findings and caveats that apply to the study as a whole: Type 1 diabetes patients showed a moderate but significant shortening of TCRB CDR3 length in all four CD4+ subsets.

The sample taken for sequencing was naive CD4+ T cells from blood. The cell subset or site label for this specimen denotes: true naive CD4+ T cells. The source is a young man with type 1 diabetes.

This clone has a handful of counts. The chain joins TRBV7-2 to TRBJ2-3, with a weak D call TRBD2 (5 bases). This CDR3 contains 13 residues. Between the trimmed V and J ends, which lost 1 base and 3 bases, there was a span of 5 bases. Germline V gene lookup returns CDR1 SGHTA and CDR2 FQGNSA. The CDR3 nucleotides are TGTGCCAGCAGCTTAGGGACTACAGATACGCAGTATTTT. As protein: CASSLGTTDTQYF.

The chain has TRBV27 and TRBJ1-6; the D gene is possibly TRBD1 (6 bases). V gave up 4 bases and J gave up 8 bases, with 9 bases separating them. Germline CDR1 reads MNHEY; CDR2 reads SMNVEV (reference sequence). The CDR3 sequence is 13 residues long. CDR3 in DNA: TGTGCCAGCAGTTCTTGGACAGATTCACCCCTCCACTTT. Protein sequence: CASSSWTDSPLHF.

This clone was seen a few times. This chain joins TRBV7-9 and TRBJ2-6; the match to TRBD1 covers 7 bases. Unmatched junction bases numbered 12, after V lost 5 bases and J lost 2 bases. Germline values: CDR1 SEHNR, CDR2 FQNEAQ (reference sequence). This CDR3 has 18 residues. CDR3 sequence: CASSPDRFSSAGANVLTF. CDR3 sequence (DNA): TGTGCCAGCAGCCCGGACAGGTTCTCGTCTGCTGGGGCCAACGTCCTGACTTTC.

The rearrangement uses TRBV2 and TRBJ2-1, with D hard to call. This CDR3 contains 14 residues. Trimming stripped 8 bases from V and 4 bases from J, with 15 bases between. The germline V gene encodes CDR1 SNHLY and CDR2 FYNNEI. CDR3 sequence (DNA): TGTGCCAGCCTCTCTGACTCCTCTTACAATGAGCAGTTCTTC. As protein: CASLSDSSYNEQFF.

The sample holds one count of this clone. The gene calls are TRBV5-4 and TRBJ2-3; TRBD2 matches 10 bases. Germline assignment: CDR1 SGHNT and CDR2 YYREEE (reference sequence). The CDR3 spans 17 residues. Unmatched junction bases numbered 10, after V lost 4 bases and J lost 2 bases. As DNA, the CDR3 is TGTGCCAGCAGCCGAACCCTAGCGGGGGCGTTCACAGATACGCAGTATTTT. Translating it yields CASSRTLAGAFTDTQYF.

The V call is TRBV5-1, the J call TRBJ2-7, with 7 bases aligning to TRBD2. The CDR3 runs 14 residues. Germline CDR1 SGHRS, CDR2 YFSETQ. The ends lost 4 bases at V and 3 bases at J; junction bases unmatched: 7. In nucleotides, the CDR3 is TGCGCCAGCAGCCCGTGGGAGCGGGGCTACGAGCAGTACTTC. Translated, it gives CASSPWERGYEQYF.

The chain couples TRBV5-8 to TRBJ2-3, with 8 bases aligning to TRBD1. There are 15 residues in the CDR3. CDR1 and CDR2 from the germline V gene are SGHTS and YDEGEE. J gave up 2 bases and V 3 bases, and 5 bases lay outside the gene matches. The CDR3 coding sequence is TGTGCCAGCAGCTATCAGGGGGCGGTCACAGATACGCAGTATTTT. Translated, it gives CASSYQGAVTDTQYF.

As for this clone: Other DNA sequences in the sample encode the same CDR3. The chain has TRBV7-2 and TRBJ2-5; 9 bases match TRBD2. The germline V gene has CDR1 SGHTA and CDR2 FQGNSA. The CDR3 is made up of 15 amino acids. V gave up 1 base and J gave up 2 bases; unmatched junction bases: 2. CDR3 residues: CASSLGLAGQETQYF. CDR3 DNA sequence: TGTGCCAGCAGCTTAGGCCTAGCGGGGCAAGAGACCCAGTACTTC.

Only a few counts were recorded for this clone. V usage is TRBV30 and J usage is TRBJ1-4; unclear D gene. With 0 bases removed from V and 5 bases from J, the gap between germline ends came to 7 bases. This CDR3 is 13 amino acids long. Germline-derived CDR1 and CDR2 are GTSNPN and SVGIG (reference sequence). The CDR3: CAWSVSGNEKLFF. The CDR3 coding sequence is TGTGCCTGGAGTGTATCCGGAAATGAAAAACTGTTTTTT.

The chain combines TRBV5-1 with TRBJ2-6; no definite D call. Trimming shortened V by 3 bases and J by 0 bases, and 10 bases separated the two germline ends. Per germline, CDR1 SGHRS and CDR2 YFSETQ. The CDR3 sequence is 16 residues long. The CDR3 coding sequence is TGCGCCAGCAGCTCCATCACTTTCTCTGGGGCCAACGTCCTGACTTTC. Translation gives CASSSITFSGANVLTF.

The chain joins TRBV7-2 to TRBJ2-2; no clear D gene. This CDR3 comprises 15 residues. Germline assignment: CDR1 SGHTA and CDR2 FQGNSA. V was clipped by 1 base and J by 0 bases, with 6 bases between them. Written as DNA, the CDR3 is TGTGCCAGCAGCTTAGTTGCACCGAACACCGGGGAGCTGTTTTTT. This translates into CASSLVAPNTGELFF.

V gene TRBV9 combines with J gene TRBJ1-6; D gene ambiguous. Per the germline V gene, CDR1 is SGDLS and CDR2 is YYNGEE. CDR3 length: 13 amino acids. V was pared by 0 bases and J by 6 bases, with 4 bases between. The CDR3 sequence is CASSVALNSPLHF. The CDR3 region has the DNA TGTGCCAGCAGCGTAGCTCTTAATTCACCCCTCCACTTT.

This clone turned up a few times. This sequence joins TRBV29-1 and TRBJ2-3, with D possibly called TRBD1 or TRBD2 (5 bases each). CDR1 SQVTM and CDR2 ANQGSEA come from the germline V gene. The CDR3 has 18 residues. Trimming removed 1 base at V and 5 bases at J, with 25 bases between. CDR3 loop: CSVEAFLWDGVGVDTQYF. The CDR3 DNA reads TGCAGCGTTGAAGCTTTTCTTTGGGACGGGGTAGGGGTAGATACGCAGTATTTT.

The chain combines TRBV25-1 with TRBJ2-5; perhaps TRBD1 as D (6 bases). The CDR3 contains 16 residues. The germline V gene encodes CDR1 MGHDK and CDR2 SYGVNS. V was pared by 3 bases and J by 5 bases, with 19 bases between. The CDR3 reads CASSDGAATGWETQYF. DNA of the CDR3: TGTGCCAGCAGTGACGGGGCCGCGACAGGATGGGAGACCCAGTACTTC. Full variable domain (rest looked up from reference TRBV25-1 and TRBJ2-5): EADIYQTPRYLVIGTGKKITLECSQTMGHDKMYWYQQDPGMELHLIHYSYGVNSTEKGDLSSESTVSRIRTEHFPLTLESARPSHTSQYLCASSDGAATGWETQYFGPGTRLLVL.

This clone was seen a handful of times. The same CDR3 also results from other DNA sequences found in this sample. CDR3 region: CSVAGTGHTEAFF. The CDR3, as DNA: TGCAGCGTAGCCGGGACAGGGCATACTGAAGCTTTCTTT. V usage is TRBV29-1 and J usage is TRBJ1-1; 9 nucleotides match TRBD1. CDR1 and CDR2 from the germline V gene are SQVTM and ANQGSEA. Trimming cost V 6 bases and J 5 bases; bases outside gene matches: 7. This CDR3 is 13 amino acids long.

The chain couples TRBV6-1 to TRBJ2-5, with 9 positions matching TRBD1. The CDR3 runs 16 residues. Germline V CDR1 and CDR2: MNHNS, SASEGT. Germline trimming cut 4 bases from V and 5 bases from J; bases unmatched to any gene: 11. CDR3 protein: CASSVLGQGNYETQYF. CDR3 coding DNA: TGTGCCAGCAGTGTCCTTGGACAGGGGAATTATGAGACCCAGTACTTC.